Shown below are 11 T cell receptor beta chains from a single sample sequenced in a study of blood T cell repertoires in COVID-19. Sequenced by immunoSEQ multiplex PCR; TCRdb stores in-frame clones only, minus some. The data show more than 40,000 clones, with around 87% seen just once and 3.1% held by the top ten. Source material: PBMCs or T cells enriched from blood (not recorded which). The source of these receptors is a woman between 50 and 59 years old who had recovered from COVID-19.

The rearrangement joins TRBV19 to TRBJ1-4; D remains ambiguous. Trimming cost V 4 bases and J 6 bases, with 12 bases left between them. Germline-derived CDR1 and CDR2 are LNHDA and SQIVND (reference sequence). The CDR3 extends over 14 amino acids. The CDR3 DNA is TGTGCCAGTAGTAAGATCGGGATTCATGAAAAACTGTTTTTT. This translates into CASSKIGIHEKLFF. The variable domain in full, completed from reference TRBV19 and TRBJ1-4, reads DGGITQSPKYLFRKEGQNVTLSCEQNLNHDAMYWYRQDPGQGLRLIYYSQIVNDFQKGDIAEGYSVSREKKESFPLTVTSAQKNPTAFYLCASSKIGIHEKLFFGSGTQLSVL.

There are a few counts of this clone. The V call is TRBV2, the J call TRBJ1-6; TRBD1 is a possible D gene (6 bases). This CDR3 spans 11 amino acids. Germline CDR1 reads SNHLY; CDR2 reads FYNNEI. V was trimmed by 2 bases and J by 17 bases, leaving 10 bases between them. The CDR3 nucleotides read TGTGCCAGCAGTGAAACAGGGAAAGTCCACTTT. The encoded protein is CASSETGKVHF.

The chain uses TRBV15 and TRBJ1-5; TRBD1 matches at 9 bases. Germline V gene data show CDR1 as LNHNV and CDR2 as YYDKDF (reference sequence). V dropped 3 bases and J dropped 3; count of bases not matched to a gene: 6. The CDR3 has 16 amino acids. CDR3 amino acids: CATSRGQGNFNQPQHF. The CDR3 DNA reads TGTGCCACCAGCAGGGGACAGGGAAATTTCAATCAGCCCCAGCATTTT.

In nucleotides, the CDR3 is TGCGCCAGCACCACAGCGGCGGGATTTATGGGGACTGAAGCTTTCTTT. This codes for CASTTAAGFMGTEAFF. The chain carries TRBV5-1 and TRBJ1-1, with D hard to call. The CDR3 totals 16 residues. Germline V gene sequence: CDR1 SGHRS, CDR2 YFSETQ. V was shortened by 6 bases and J by 5 bases, with 23 bases between the two germline ends.

V and J are TRBV19 and TRBJ1-1; D ambiguous. Deletions cut 6 bases from V and 4 bases from J, with 18 bases between. The CDR3 length is 15 residues. CDR1 and CDR2 (germline): LNHDA, SQIVND (reference sequence). Written as DNA, the CDR3 is TGTGCCAGTAGGGCACAAGGATTGAGAGGCACTGAAGCTTTCTTT. Its translation is CASRAQGLRGTEAFF.

The chain uses TRBV19 and TRBJ1-6, with 7 bases fitting TRBD1. The CDR3 has 16 amino acids. The V segment lost 4 bases and the J segment 7 bases; nucleotides outside the gene matches: 10. Germline V gene sequence: CDR1 LNHDA, CDR2 SQIVND (reference sequence). Here the CDR3 reads CASSTYGDRGNSPLHF. The CDR3 DNA is TGTGCCAGTAGTACTTACGGGGACAGAGGGAATTCACCCCTCCACTTT.

The CDR3 protein is CASTDAGQADPIQYF. CDR3 coding DNA: TGTGCCAGTACTGATGCGGGACAGGCCGATCCCATTCAGTACTTC. The chain employs TRBV19 and TRBJ2-4; 8 bases are shared with TRBD1. Trimming removed 7 bases from V and 9 bases from J; junction bases left unmatched: 14. The CDR3 runs to 15 residues. CDR1 is LNHDA and CDR2 is SQIVND in the germline V gene (reference sequence). Based on the CDR3 plus reference TRBV19 and TRBJ2-4, the full variable domain is DGGITQSPKYLFRKEGQNVTLSCEQNLNHDAMYWYRQDPGQGLRLIYYSQIVNDFQKGDIAEGYSVSREKKESFPLTVTSAQKNPTAFYLCASTDAGQADPIQYFGAGTRLSVL.

This sequence joins TRBV5-8 and TRBJ1-2; D is possibly TRBD1 (5 bases). The CDR3 runs 14 residues. Germline-derived CDR1 and CDR2 are SGHTS and YDEGEE. V was trimmed by 4 bases and J by 5 bases, leaving 15 bases between them. The CDR3 bases are TGTGCCAGCAGCGACCGACAGACGAATTATGGCTACACCTTC. This gives the protein CASSDRQTNYGYTF.

The chain uses TRBV18 and TRBJ1-2; the D gene is possibly TRBD1 (5 bases). CDR1 is KGHSH and CDR2 is LQKENI in the germline V gene. V was cut by 0 bases and J by 2 bases, with 16 bases left in between. The CDR3 is 17 residues long. Here the CDR3 reads CASSPPLGGLRNYGYTF. In DNA form, the CDR3 reads TGTGCCAGCTCACCACCACTGGGGGGACTCCGGAACTATGGCTACACCTTC.

The J gene is TRBJ2-3, the V gene TRBV27; D remains unclear. The CDR3 extends over 13 amino acids. Germline CDR1 and CDR2: MNHEY and SMNVEV (reference sequence). V lost 4 bases and J lost 2, with 7 bases in between. CDR3 coding DNA: TGTGCCAGCAGTTCGGTATTCACAGATACGCAGTATTTT. Protein sequence: CASSSVFTDTQYF.

The gene calls are TRBV30 and TRBJ1-5; no reliable D call. V was pared by 1 base and J by 4 bases, with 5 bases between. Looked up from germline, CDR1 is GTSNPN and CDR2 is SVGIG (reference sequence). This CDR3 region has 12 residues. The CDR3 DNA follows: TGTGCCTGGAGTGGAGGGAATCAGCCCCAGCATTTT. This sequence encodes CAWSGGNQPQHF.